This T cell receptor (beta chain) comes out of a study of brain metastases from non-small cell lung cancer. The V gene's germline CDR1 is SGDLS and CDR2 YYNGEE. CDR3 length: 15 amino acids. V lost 0 bases, J lost 0 bases, and 7 bases lay in between. Some clones are missing from TCRdb's copy, which holds only in-frame ones; the method was immunoSEQ multiplex PCR. The sample contains 2,500 to 3,500 clones, around 76% of which appear only once. The source is a donor aged 40 or over with non-small cell lung cancer. The source material was primary lung tumor tissue. The chain links TRBV9 to TRBJ2-1; D gene uncertain. The CDR3 bases are TGTGCCAGCAGCGTAGAGGTTACCTCCTACAATGAGCAGTTCTTC. It encodes CASSVEVTSYNEQFF.